This entry features one T cell receptor beta chain sequence. The data originate from a study of cytomegalovirus exposure and HLA in healthy donors. Background on the study: Early release data held tens of millions of unique TCRs from HLA-typed donors.

J gave up 4 bases and V 4 bases, and 7 bases lay outside the gene matches. There are 15 residues in the CDR3. Per germline, CDR1 SGHNT and CDR2 YYREEE (reference sequence). The PCR employed 60 Vbeta primers together with 13 Jbeta primers. Only in-frame clones appear in the TCRdb table, and some are missing; sequencing was by immunoSEQ multiplex PCR. Among tens of thousands of clones listed, 73% were seen once. This TCR was sampled from a man over 45 in good health and CMV-seronegative. The chain joins TRBV5-4 to TRBJ2-5; TRBD1 aligns across 10 bases. Source material: PBMCs. This CDR3 is CASSAGQGHGETQYF. CDR3 in DNA: TGTGCCAGCAGCGCGGGACAGGGGCACGGAGAGACCCAGTACTTC.